This TCR beta chain comes out of a study of blood T cell repertoires in COVID-19. The CDR3 totals 15 residues. Germline-derived CDR1 and CDR2 are MNHEY and SMNVEV (reference sequence). Trimming removed 0 bases from V and 9 bases from J, with 12 bases in between. The method was immunoSEQ multiplex PCR; TCRdb's version includes in-frame clones alone and lacks a portion of them. This sample has approximately 310,000 clones, with about 89% found just once. Individuals aged roughly 18 to 90 years were recruited from 24 US areas. Participants were placed into cohorts based on the clinical history they reported. Among Cohort 3 donors, those recovered had two negative PCRs, clearance, or symptom resolution. This clone has just one count.

J is TRBJ1-6 and V is TRBV27, with D perhaps matching TRBD1 (6 bases). The origin of this receptor is a man in his sixties who had recovered from COVID-19. The sample was PBMCs or T cells enriched from blood (not recorded which). CDR3 region: CASSLSDRTSSPLHF. The CDR3 DNA is TGTGCCAGCAGTTTATCTGACAGGACGAGTTCACCCCTCCACTTT.